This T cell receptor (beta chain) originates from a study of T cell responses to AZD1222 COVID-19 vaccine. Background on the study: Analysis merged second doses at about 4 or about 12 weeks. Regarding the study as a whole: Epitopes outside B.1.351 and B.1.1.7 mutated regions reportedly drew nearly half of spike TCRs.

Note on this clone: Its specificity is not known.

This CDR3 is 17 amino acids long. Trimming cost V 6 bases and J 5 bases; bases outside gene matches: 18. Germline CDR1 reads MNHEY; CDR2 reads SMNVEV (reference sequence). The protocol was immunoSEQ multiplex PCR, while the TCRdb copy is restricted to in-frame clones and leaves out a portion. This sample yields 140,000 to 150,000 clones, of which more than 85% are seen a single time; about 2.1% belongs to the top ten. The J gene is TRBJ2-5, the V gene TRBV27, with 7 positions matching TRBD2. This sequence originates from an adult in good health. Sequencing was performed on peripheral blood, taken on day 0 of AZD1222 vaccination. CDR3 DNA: TGTGCCAGCAGCCCGTTGGGGCTAGCGGTGGGTGCGGAGACCCAGTACTTC. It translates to CASSPLGLAVGAETQYF.